The rows below give T cell receptor beta chains drawn from one sample of a study of CD8+ T cells in alopecia areata. Clones were read by immunoSEQ multiplex PCR, and TCRdb kept only the in-frame ones, dropping some. The repertoire consists of roughly 150,000 clones, with around 57% occurring once and the leading ten covering about 4.5%. Sample: CD4+ T cells sorted from blood. The source of these receptors is a human donor in good health. CDR3s include the opening cysteine and the closing phenylalanine or tryptophan. Part of the rows lack a size; the others show once, few, many or a class for expanded clones.

J gene | V gene | clone size | CDR3 protein
TRBJ2-5 | TRBV29-1 | few | CSVSLETQYF
TRBJ2-6 | TRBV18 | . | CASSPPGEGANVLTF
TRBJ2-3 | TRBV7-2 | many | CASSLASGRLADTQYF
TRBJ1-2 | TRBV7-8 | . | CASSQGVDINTF
TRBJ2-7 | TRBV29-1 | . | CSARDSDYEQYF
TRBJ2-5 | TRBV5-1 | few | CASSPGGAGRETQYF
TRBJ2-7 | TRBV30 | . | CAFDSSNSYEQYF
TRBJ1-2 | TRBV28 | . | CASRTGVGGYTF
TRBJ2-5 | TRBV4-1 | . | CASSQPQETQYF
TRBJ1-3 | TRBV6-5 | few | CASSYGNTIYF
TRBJ1-1 | TRBV6-5 | . | CASTDRVAEAFF
TRBJ2-5 | TRBV2 | . | CASSDGETQYF
TRBJ2-2 | TRBV4-1 | . | CASSGKGARTGELFF
TRBJ2-1 | TRBV4-1 | few | CASSQPRKRRTSGYNEQFF
TRBJ2-5 | TRBV7-9 | . | CASSEQGWQETQYF
TRBJ1-5 | TRBV27 | . | CASSFNRGNQPQHF
TRBJ1-1 | TRBV18 | few | CASSPQANTEAFF
TRBJ2-3 | TRBV2 | few | CASRDKFTDTQYF
TRBJ2-1 | TRBV29-1 | . | CSVEGGASGRALVNEQFF
TRBJ2-3 | TRBV5-1 | . | CASSEDSPIDTQYF
TRBJ2-7 | TRBV15 | . | CARLVGGSYEQYF
TRBJ2-5 | TRBV18 | . | CASSPPGGIQETQYF
TRBJ2-3 | TRBV25-1 | . | CASSNSDTQYF
TRBJ1-4 | TRBV18 | . | CASSPENLDEKLFF